What follows are 4 T cell receptor beta chains derived from one specimen sequenced in a study of blood T cells in healthy people across ages. A second PCR, run for about 7 to 11 cycles, used a sample-barcoded 5' primer plus a J-beta primer mix. Via MiXCR, TCRdb re-called the 5' RACE reads, giving one row per CDR3 protein. The table has approximately 1.5 million distinct CDR3 sequences, under 55% seen once. Material for sequencing was blood. Receptor source: a woman aged 18-35 years in good health.

The J gene is TRBJ2-2, the V gene TRBV4-3; 8 bases align to TRBD2. Germline-derived CDR1 and CDR2 are LGHNA and YSLEER. The length of the CDR3 is 16 residues. After removal of 8 bases from V and 1 base from J, the junction contained 9 bases not matched to a gene. The CDR3 DNA reads TGCGCCAGCTCAAGGGCGACTAGCGAGAACACCGGGGAGCTGTTTTTT. Translation: CASSRATSENTGELFF.

This rearrangement joins TRBV12-3 or TRBV12-4 to TRBJ2-1; D unclear. V dropped 3 bases and J dropped 10 bases, with 13 bases sitting between them. The CDR3 totals 13 residues. The CDR3 loop is CASSFVARREQFF. The CDR3 nucleotides read TGTGCCAGCAGTTTTGTGGCCCGGAGAGAGCAGTTCTTC.

This clonotype was picked up many times. The CDR3 spells CASSYSIPGTYNEQFF. The CDR3 DNA reads TGTGCCAGCAGTTACTCGATTCCGGGAACCTACAATGAGCAGTTCTTC. The V and J genes are TRBV6-5 and TRBJ2-1; D possibly corresponds to TRBD2 (5 bases). Trimming left V 0 bases short and J 2 bases short, with 11 bases between. Germline CDR1 is MNHEY and CDR2 is SVGAGI. The CDR3 totals 16 residues.

This chain uses TRBV30 with TRBJ1-1; 8 positions match TRBD1. V gave up 7 bases and J gave up 5 bases; unmatched junction bases: 9. The CDR3 extends over 13 amino acids. The germline gives CDR1 GTSNPN, CDR2 SVGIG (reference sequence). The CDR3 DNA follows: TGTGCCTCCTACAGGGGGACTGGGACTGAAGCTTTCTTT. Translating it yields CASYRGTGTEAFF.